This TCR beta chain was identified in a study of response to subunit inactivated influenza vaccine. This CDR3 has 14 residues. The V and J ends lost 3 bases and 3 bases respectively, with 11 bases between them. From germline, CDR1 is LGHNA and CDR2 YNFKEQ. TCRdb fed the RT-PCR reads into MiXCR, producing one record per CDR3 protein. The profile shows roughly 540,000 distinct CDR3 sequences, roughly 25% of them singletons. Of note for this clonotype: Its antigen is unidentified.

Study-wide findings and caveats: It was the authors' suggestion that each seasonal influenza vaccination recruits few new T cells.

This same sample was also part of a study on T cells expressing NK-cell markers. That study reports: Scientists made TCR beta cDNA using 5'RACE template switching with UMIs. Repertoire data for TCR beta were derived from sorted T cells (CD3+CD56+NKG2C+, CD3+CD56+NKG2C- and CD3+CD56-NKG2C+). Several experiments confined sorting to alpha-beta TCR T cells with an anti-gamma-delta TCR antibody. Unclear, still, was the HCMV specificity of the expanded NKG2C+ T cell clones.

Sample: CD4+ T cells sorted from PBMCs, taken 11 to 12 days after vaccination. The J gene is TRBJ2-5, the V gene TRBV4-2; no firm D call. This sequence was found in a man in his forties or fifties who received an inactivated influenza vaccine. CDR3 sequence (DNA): TGTGCCAGCAGCCATGAGGACGTCAAAGAGACCCAGTACTTC. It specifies CASSHEDVKETQYF.